The clone carrying this T cell receptor (beta chain) was observed a handful of times. Its target is unknown. This specimen comes from a study of CD8+ T cells in alopecia areata. Study in general: Oral tofacitinib, 5 to 10 mg twice daily, was given in an open-label trial. Tofacitinib lasted 6 to 18 months, then 6 months off drug.

Study outcomes and limitations: For lesional scalp, especially alopecia totalis/universalis, clonality was higher than in normal scalp.

In each case, RNA was isolated and then reverse transcribed into cDNA as the sequencing template. Clones were read by immunoSEQ multiplex PCR, and TCRdb kept only the in-frame ones, dropping some. The sample shows 65,000 to 75,000 clones, around half of them seen only once. The CDR3 loop spans 13 amino acids. CDR1 MNHNS and CDR2 SASEGT come from the germline V gene. V was pared by 5 bases and J by 6 bases, with 5 bases of the junction left unmatched. It was from alopecia areata patients that lesional scalp punch biopsies and peripheral blood were collected. This receptor was identified in a human donor with alopecia areata. The source material was CD8+ T cells sorted from blood, sampled at week 0. The chain recombines TRBV6-1 with TRBJ1-2; 8 nucleotides agree with TRBD1. The CDR3 reads CASSLTTGDGYTF. The CDR3 region has the DNA TGTGCCAGCAGTCTAACGACAGGGGATGGCTACACCTTC.